This T cell receptor (beta chain) derives from a study of cytomegalovirus exposure and HLA in healthy donors. Study context: A later analysis reported the 100 to 150 validation repertoires used the same platform as the 500 to 800 first-cohort repertoires. The study's findings and limits: Most TCR sequences showed up rarely, but some public TCRs showed up in many donors. In vitro data verified three CMV-associated chains as specific for CMV antigens.

Measured with immunoSEQ multiplex PCR; TCRdb has only the in-frame clones, and not every one. The sample lists about 48,000 clones, over 75% occurring once. The donors were in the approximately 120-subject validation cohort, distinct from the approximately 610-subject first cohort. As concerns this clone: Its antigen is unknown.

Germline values: CDR1 SGHTS, CDR2 YDEGEE. This CDR3 spans 16 amino acids. Germline trimming cut 4 bases from V and 1 base from J; bases unmatched to any gene: 9. The chain employs TRBV5-8 and TRBJ2-3; TRBD1 agrees at 7 bases. This receptor was taken from a woman in her 30s in good health and CMV-seronegative. Sequenced: PBMCs. CDR3 in DNA: TGTGCCAGCAGCCTTAAGACAGGGTGGGGCACAGATACGCAGTATTTT. Protein: CASSLKTGWGTDTQYF. The full variable domain, in which reference TRBV5-8 and TRBJ2-3 provide the parts outside the CDR3, is EAGVTQSPTHLIKTRGQQATLRCSPISGHTSVYWYQQALGLGLQFLLWYDEGEERNRGNFPPRFSGRQFPNYSSELNVNALELEDSALYLCASSLKTGWGTDTQYFGPGTRLTVL.